Described below is a single T cell receptor (beta chain) sequence and its context. The CDR3 length is 17 residues. Germline V lookup: CDR1 SEHNR, CDR2 FQNEAQ (reference sequence). V lost 1 base and J lost 6; bases outside the gene matches: 10. The sample comes from a study of blood T cell repertoires in COVID-19. As for the study in general: COVID-19 samples collected from the United States, Italy and Spain covered acute and convalescent phases.

Some clones are missing from TCRdb's copy, which holds only in-frame ones; the method was immunoSEQ multiplex PCR. The data show roughly 250,000 clones, roughly 85% seen once. Sequenced: PBMCs or T cells enriched from blood (not recorded which). The rearrangement joins TRBV7-9 to TRBJ1-4; 8 nucleotides agree with TRBD1. The origin of this receptor is a woman in her thirties who had recovered from COVID-19. Written as DNA, the CDR3 is TGTGCCAGCAGCTTAGGACAGGGGCCGAGTCCCGATGAAAAACTGTTTTTT. Amino acid sequence: CASSLGQGPSPDEKLFF.